Each of the 14 T cell receptor beta chains below was sequenced from the same sample in a study of cytomegalovirus exposure and HLA in healthy donors. PCR primers comprised 60 Vbeta and 13 Jbeta primers. Profiling relied on immunoSEQ multiplex PCR, and the TCRdb table lists in-frame clones only, not all of them. The profile covers fewer than 80,000 clones, with roughly 74% appearing a single time and 11% taken by the ten largest. The sequencing input was PBMCs. The receptors were gathered from a woman aged 55-75 years in good health and CMV-seropositive.

The V and J genes are TRBV6-1 and TRBJ2-7, with a possible D match to TRBD2 (5 bases). The V end lost 7 bases, the J end lost 0 bases, and 16 bases lay between the germline ends. The CDR3 covers 15 residues. The germline V gene has CDR1 MNHNS and CDR2 SASEGT. The CDR3 spells CASILRGDTSYEQYF. CDR3 coding DNA: TGTGCCAGCATCCTCCGGGGAGACACCTCCTACGAGCAGTACTTC.

V is TRBV19 and J is TRBJ2-5; D is possibly TRBD1 (6 bases). Germline loops: CDR1 LNHDA, CDR2 SQIVND (reference sequence). Trimming cost V 3 bases and J 5 bases, with 19 bases left between them. This CDR3 contains 16 residues. The CDR3 region is CASSMFPGDPTETQYF. In DNA form, the CDR3 reads TGTGCCAGTAGTATGTTCCCAGGGGACCCCACGGAGACCCAGTACTTC.

Here the CDR3 DNA reads TGCGCCAGCAGCACAAACTCTGGGGCCAACGTCCTGACTTTC. Its protein is CASSTNSGANVLTF. V and J are TRBV5-1 and TRBJ2-6; D is unclear. CDR1 and CDR2 (germline): SGHRS, YFSETQ. Trimming pared 4 bases from V and 0 bases from J, leaving 5 bases between. The CDR3 totals 14 residues. The full variable domain, its missing parts supplied by reference TRBV5-1 and TRBJ2-6, is KAGVTQTPRYLIKTRGQQVTLSCSPISGHRSVSWYQQTPGQGLQFLFEYFSETQRNKGNFPGRFSGRQFSNSRSEMNVSTLELGDSALYLCASSTNSGANVLTFGAGSRLTVL.

The V gene is TRBV30, the J gene TRBJ2-5; 8 nucleotides align to TRBD1. The CDR3 loop spans 13 amino acids. Germline CDR1 and CDR2: GTSNPN and SVGIG (reference sequence). V shed 0 bases and J 4 bases; nucleotides not matched to a gene: 1. The CDR3 sequence is CAWSVDRGETQYF. The CDR3 DNA is TGTGCCTGGAGTGTAGACAGGGGAGAGACCCAGTACTTC.

V gene TRBV28 combines with J gene TRBJ1-4; TRBD1 matches at 7 bases. The V and J ends lost 2 bases and 7 bases, in that order; junction bases with no gene match: 7. CDR1 MDHEN and CDR2 SYDVKM come from the germline V gene. This CDR3 spans 15 amino acids. DNA for the CDR3: TGTGCCAGCAGTTTAGGGGGACAGAGGGTTGAAAAACTGTTTTTT. Amino acids: CASSLGGQRVEKLFF. Variable domain in full (rest from reference TRBV28 and TRBJ1-4): DVKVTQSSRYLVKRTGEKVFLECVQDMDHENMFWYRQDPGLGLRLIYFSYDVKMKEKGDIPEGYSVSREKKERFSLILESASTNQTSMYLCASSLGGQRVEKLFFGSGTQLSVL.

This chain connects TRBV6-5 to TRBJ2-7; 9 bases line up with TRBD2. Germline V gives CDR1 MNHEY, CDR2 SVGAGI. Trimming at V came to 2 bases and at J to 5 bases, leaving 7 bases not matched to a gene. The CDR3 loop spans 15 amino acids. Here the CDR3 DNA reads TGTGCCAGCAGTTACCGCGGGGGGGCCTTCCACGAGCAGTACTTC. Translating gives CASSYRGGAFHEQYF.

A single count supports this clone. This chain's CDR3 is CASSLDRRTNYGYTF. CDR3 nucleotides: TGTGCCAGCAGCCTGGACAGGCGGACTAACTATGGCTACACCTTC. The chain recombines TRBV5-5 with TRBJ1-2, with 7 bases matching TRBD1. Germline CDR1 and CDR2: SGHKS and YYEKEE (reference sequence). J lost 0 bases, V lost 4 bases, and 6 bases had no gene match. This CDR3 is built from 15 residues.

The V gene is TRBV7-3, the J gene TRBJ2-7; the D gene is possibly TRBD1 (6 bases). The V gene lost 2 bases and the J gene lost 3 bases, with 17 bases spanning the gap. CDR3 size: 16 residues. Looked up from germline, CDR1 is SGHTA and CDR2 is FQGTGA. The CDR3 sequence: CASSLGGPEPGYEQYF. For the CDR3, the DNA is TGTGCCAGCAGCTTAGGGGGCCCCGAACCTGGCTACGAGCAGTACTTC.

The V and J genes are TRBV5-4 and TRBJ2-5; no clear D gene. This CDR3 region has 13 residues. Germline loops: CDR1 SGHNT, CDR2 YYREEE (reference sequence). Trimming took off 4 bases at V and 1 base at J, with 8 bases between the two ends. The CDR3 DNA sequence: TGTGCCAGCAGCCCGACATCCCAAGAGACCCAGTACTTC. Protein sequence: CASSPTSQETQYF. The variable domain in full, with the rest retrieved from reference TRBV5-4 and TRBJ2-5, is ETGVTQSPTHLIKTRGQQVTLRCSSQSGHNTVSWYQQALGQGPQFIFQYYREEENGRGNFPPRFSGLQFPNYSSELNVNALELDDSALYLCASSPTSQETQYFGPGTRLLVL.

V is TRBV9 and J is TRBJ2-1; tentatively, D is TRBD1 (6 bases). Germline CDR1 reads SGDLS; CDR2 reads YYNGEE. The V end was cut by 3 bases, the J end by 6 bases, with 7 bases between. The CDR3 runs to 12 residues. CDR3 sequence reads: CASSEGGNEQFF. CDR3 nucleotides: TGTGCCAGCAGCGAAGGGGGCAATGAGCAGTTCTTC.

The genes are TRBV29-1 and TRBJ2-7; maybe TRBD2 (6 bases). Germline loops: CDR1 SQVTM, CDR2 ANQGSEA. Trimming shortened V by 4 bases and J by 5 bases, and 15 bases separated the two germline ends. This CDR3 is built from 13 residues. Here the CDR3 reads CSVAISSGDEQYF. The CDR3, as DNA: TGCAGCGTTGCGATCAGCTCGGGGGACGAGCAGTACTTC.

The rearrangement joins TRBV19 to TRBJ1-1, with 9 positions matching TRBD1. This CDR3 spans 15 amino acids. V was clipped by 6 bases and J by 4 bases; unmatched bases: 9. Germline loops: CDR1 LNHDA, CDR2 SQIVND (reference sequence). This CDR3 reads CASRPRDRDLTEAFF. The CDR3 DNA reads as TGTGCCAGTAGACCCAGGGACAGGGACCTCACTGAAGCTTTCTTT.

V gene TRBV6-1 combines with J gene TRBJ2-5; TRBD2 matches at 8 bases. From germline, CDR1 is MNHNS and CDR2 SASEGT. V shed 6 bases, J shed 3 bases, and the junction held 6 bases outside the gene matches. The CDR3 has 14 amino acids. The DNA for the CDR3 is TGTGCCAGCAGATCCGGGGGGGGAGAAGAGACCCAGTACTTC. Translating it yields CASRSGGGEETQYF.

The rearrangement uses TRBV7-9 and TRBJ2-4; D gene uncertain. The V and J ends lost 4 bases and 4 bases respectively, with 11 bases between them. The germline gives CDR1 SEHNR, CDR2 FQNEAQ (reference sequence). The CDR3 contains 14 residues. CDR3 DNA: TGTGCCAGCAGCTCTTTCCAGCGAAAAAACATTCAGTACTTC. It specifies CASSSFQRKNIQYF.